Detailed here is one T cell receptor (beta chain). This table comes from immunoSEQ multiplex PCR, and its TCRdb copy is limited to in-frame clones, with some not included. This repertoire shows 400,000 to 500,000 clones, about nine tenths found once; its top ten account for 1.4%. These data originate in a study of blood T cell repertoires in COVID-19. The sample consisted of peripheral blood. The TCR sequence derives from a young woman with active or convalescent COVID-19.

The CDR3 DNA follows: TGTGCCAGCAGCGTCGGCCCAGGGGTCAATCAGCCCCAGCATTTT. Its translation is CASSVGPGVNQPQHF. V usage is TRBV9 and J usage is TRBJ1-5, with D perhaps matching TRBD1 (6 bases). V was pared by 2 bases and J by 3 bases, with 12 bases between. Per the germline V gene, CDR1 is SGDLS and CDR2 is YYNGEE. This CDR3 comprises 15 residues.